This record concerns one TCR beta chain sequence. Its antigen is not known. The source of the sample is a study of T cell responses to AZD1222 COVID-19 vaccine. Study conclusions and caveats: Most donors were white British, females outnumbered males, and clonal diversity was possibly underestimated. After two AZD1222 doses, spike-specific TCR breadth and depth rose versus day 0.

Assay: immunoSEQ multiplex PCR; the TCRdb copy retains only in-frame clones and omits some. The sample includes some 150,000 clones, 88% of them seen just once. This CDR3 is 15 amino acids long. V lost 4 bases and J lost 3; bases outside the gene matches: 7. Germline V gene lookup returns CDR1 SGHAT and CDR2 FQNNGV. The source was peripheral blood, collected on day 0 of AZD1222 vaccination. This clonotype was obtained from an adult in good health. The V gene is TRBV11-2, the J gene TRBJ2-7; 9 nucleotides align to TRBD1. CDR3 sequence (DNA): TGTGCCAGCAGCTCATGGACAGGGGTTAACTACGAGCAGTACTTC. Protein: CASSSWTGVNYEQYF.